The clone carrying this TCR beta chain has a single count. Its cognate antigen is unknown. A read error is likely here: a far larger clone is one base away. Method: immunoSEQ multiplex PCR; TCRdb's copy keeps in-frame clones and lacks some. The data contain around 500,000 clones, over 65% of them singletons. Everyone who donated was a Caucasian adult who lived in Nashville, Tennessee. This entry belongs to a study of shared clonotypes between healthy human individuals. Overall study results and limits: Sharing of clonotypes among donors was expected to vary with sequencing depth.

The length of the CDR3 is 14 residues. The germline V gene encodes CDR1 SGHTA and CDR2 FQGTGA. Sequenced material: PBMCs. J is TRBJ2-2 and V is TRBV7-3; tentatively, D is TRBD1 (5 bases). The origin of this receptor is a woman between 35 and 50 years old in good health. Some clones in this sample may be carry-over from other donors' samples. This CDR3 is CANSLSGRSGELFF. DNA for the CDR3: TGTGCCAACAGCTTATCAGGGCGGTCCGGGGAGCTGTTTTTT.